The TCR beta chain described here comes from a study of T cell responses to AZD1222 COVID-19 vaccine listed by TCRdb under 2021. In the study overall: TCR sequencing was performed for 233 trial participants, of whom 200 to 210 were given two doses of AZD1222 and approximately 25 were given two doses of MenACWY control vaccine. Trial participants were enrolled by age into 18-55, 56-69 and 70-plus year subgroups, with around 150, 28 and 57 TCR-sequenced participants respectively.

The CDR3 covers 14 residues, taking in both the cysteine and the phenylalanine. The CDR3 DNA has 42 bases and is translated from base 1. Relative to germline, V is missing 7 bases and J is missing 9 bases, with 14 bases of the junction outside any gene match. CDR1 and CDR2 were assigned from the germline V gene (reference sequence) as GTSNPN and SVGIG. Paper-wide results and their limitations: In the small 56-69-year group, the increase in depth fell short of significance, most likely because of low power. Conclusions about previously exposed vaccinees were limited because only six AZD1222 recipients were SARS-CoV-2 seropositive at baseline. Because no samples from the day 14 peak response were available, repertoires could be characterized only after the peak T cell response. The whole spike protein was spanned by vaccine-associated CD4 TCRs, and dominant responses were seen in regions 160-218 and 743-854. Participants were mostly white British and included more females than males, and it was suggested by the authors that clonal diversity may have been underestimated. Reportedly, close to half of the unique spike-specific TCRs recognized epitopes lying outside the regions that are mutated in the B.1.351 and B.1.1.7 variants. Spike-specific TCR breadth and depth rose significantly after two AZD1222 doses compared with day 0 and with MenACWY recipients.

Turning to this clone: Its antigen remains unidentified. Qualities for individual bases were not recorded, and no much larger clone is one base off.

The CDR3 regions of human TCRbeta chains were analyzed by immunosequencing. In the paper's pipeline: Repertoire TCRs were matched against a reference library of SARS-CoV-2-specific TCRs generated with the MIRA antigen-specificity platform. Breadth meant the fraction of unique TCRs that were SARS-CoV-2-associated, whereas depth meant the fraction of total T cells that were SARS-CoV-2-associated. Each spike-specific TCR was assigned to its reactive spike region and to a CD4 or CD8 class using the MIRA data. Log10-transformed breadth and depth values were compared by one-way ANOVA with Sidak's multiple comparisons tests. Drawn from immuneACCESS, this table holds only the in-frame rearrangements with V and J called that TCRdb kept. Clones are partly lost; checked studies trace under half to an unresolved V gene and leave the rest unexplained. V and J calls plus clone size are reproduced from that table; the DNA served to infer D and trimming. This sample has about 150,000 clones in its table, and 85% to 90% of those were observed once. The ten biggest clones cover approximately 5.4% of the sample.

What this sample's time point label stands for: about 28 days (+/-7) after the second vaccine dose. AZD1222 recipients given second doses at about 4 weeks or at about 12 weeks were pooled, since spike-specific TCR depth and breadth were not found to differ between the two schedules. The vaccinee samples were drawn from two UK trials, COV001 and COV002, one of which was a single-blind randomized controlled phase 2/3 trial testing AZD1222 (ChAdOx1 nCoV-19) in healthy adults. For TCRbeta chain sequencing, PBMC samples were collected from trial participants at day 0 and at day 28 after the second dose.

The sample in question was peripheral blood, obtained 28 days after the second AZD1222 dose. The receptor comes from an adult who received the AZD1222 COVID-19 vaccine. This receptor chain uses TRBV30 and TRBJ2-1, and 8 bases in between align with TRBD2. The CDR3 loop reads CASTGTSGKGEQFF. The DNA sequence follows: TGTGCCTCCACCGGGACTAGTGGCAAGGGTGAGCAGTTCTTC.